This T cell receptor (beta chain) was captured by sequencing in a study of blood T cell repertoires in COVID-19. Study details: COVID-19 samples, acute and convalescent, were from the United States, Italy and Spain. PBMCs, B-cell-depleted T cells, or T cells provided the cDNA or gDNA that made up the material.

The germline V and J ends were trimmed by 2 bases and 1 base, with 12 bases remaining between them. The CDR3 is made up of 16 amino acids. CDR1 and CDR2 (germline): LGHNA, YNFKEQ. Per the original data handling: Nucleated cell number was recorded as an estimate derived from reference gene primer amplification. Data came from immunoSEQ multiplex PCR; TCRdb stores just in-frame clones and leaves some out. The V and J calls and clone size come from that table; D and trimming were worked out from the DNA. This sample has more than 45,000 clones, with approximately 90% found just once. The sample was peripheral blood. The source of this sequence is a man in his sixties with acute or convalescent COVID-19. J is TRBJ1-5 and V is TRBV4-2; tentative D call: TRBD1 (6 bases). CDR3 sequence (DNA): TGTGCCAGCAGCCAACAAACCGGGACAAGCAATCAGCCCCAGCATTTT. Residues: CASSQQTGTSNQPQHF.